Listed below are T cell receptor beta chains from one sample, sequenced in a study of T cell responses to AZD1222 COVID-19 vaccine. Some clones are missing from TCRdb's copy, which holds only in-frame ones; the method was immunoSEQ multiplex PCR. The table records about 150,000 clones, approximately 90% of them present only once. Sequenced here: peripheral blood, sampled on day 0 of AZD1222 vaccination. These receptors were collected from an adult in good health. Both conserved end residues are part of each CDR3.

J gene: TRBJ2-5; V gene: TRBV6-1; CDR3 protein: CASSENYGETQYF
J gene: TRBJ2-1; V gene: TRBV7-3; CDR3 protein: CASSTGGGYNEQFF
J gene: TRBJ1-1; V gene: TRBV3-1/TRBV3-2; CDR3 protein: CASSHRESTEAFF
J gene: TRBJ1-4; V gene: TRBV6-5; CDR3 protein: CASSPTGTLNEKLFF
J gene: TRBJ2-7; V gene: TRBV7-2; CDR3 protein: CASSSPRDRTYEQYF
J gene: TRBJ1-2; V gene: TRBV6-5; CDR3 protein: CASSFGTENYGYTF
J gene: TRBJ1-1; V gene: TRBV7-2; CDR3 protein: CASSFGINTEAFF
J gene: TRBJ1-1; V gene: TRBV7-9; CDR3 protein: CASSRDYAEAFF
J gene: TRBJ1-1; V gene: TRBV18; CDR3 protein: CASLSGRGITEAFF
J gene: TRBJ1-1; V gene: TRBV7-8; CDR3 protein: CASSLYSDTEAFF
J gene: TRBJ2-3; V gene: TRBV14; CDR3 protein: CASSPRLDTDTQYF
J gene: TRBJ1-3; V gene: TRBV28; CDR3 protein: CASSESHRERRNTIYF
J gene: TRBJ1-1; V gene: TRBV12-3/TRBV12-4; CDR3 protein: CASDDREGTEAFF
J gene: TRBJ2-1; V gene: TRBV5-1; CDR3 protein: CASSPGTGAYNEQFF
J gene: TRBJ1-2; V gene: TRBV4-3; CDR3 protein: CASSHLGIREEYGYTF
J gene: TRBJ1-4; V gene: TRBV19; CDR3 protein: CASSKRPGQSNEKLFF
J gene: TRBJ1-2; V gene: TRBV2; CDR3 protein: CASSEGQPYGYTF
J gene: TRBJ1-1; V gene: TRBV19; CDR3 protein: CASSMSLDTEAFF
J gene: TRBJ1-4; V gene: TRBV29-1; CDR3 protein: CSVSDATNEKLFF
J gene: TRBJ2-1; V gene: TRBV6-4; CDR3 protein: CASSEVGMIDYNEQFF
J gene: TRBJ1-5; V gene: TRBV7-9; CDR3 protein: CASSLFEGANQPQHF
J gene: TRBJ1-6; V gene: TRBV29-1; CDR3 protein: CSVSGGEANSPLHF
J gene: TRBJ2-1; V gene: TRBV27; CDR3 protein: CASSPLAGTGMNEQFF
J gene: TRBJ2-7; V gene: TRBV12-3/TRBV12-4; CDR3 protein: CASSLIRYEQYF
J gene: TRBJ1-6; V gene: TRBV6-6; CDR3 protein: CASSLKIAPLHF
J gene: TRBJ2-7; V gene: TRBV28; CDR3 protein: CASSYGTGSHEQYF
J gene: TRBJ2-5; V gene: TRBV7-2; CDR3 protein: CASSLGGVSETQYF
J gene: TRBJ2-1; V gene: TRBV4-1; CDR3 protein: CASSHPGLGNEQFF
J gene: TRBJ1-2; V gene: TRBV18; CDR3 protein: CASSDRTGYYGYTF
J gene: TRBJ2-3; V gene: TRBV3-1/TRBV3-2; CDR3 protein: CASSQELYRASGGTDTQYF
J gene: TRBJ2-7; V gene: TRBV9; CDR3 protein: CASSPSGSYEQYF
J gene: TRBJ1-1; V gene: TRBV7-9; CDR3 protein: CASSLDKGSVTEAFF
J gene: TRBJ2-3; V gene: TRBV6-2/TRBV6-3; CDR3 protein: CASSSQGGGTDTQYF
J gene: TRBJ2-2; V gene: TRBV29-1; CDR3 protein: CSVVADGDDELNTGELFF
J gene: TRBJ1-2; V gene: TRBV4-3; CDR3 protein: CASSPTGNYGYTF
J gene: TRBJ2-6; V gene: TRBV10-3; CDR3 protein: CAISEYGSRSGANVLTF
J gene: TRBJ1-6; V gene: TRBV19; CDR3 protein: CASSGGTKMDSPLHF
J gene: TRBJ2-7; V gene: TRBV27; CDR3 protein: CASSLSISRAQEQYF
J gene: TRBJ2-5; V gene: TRBV6-5; CDR3 protein: CASTQGSKRTQYF
J gene: TRBJ2-4; V gene: TRBV7-3; CDR3 protein: CASSQTGGSGKNIQYF
J gene: TRBJ2-2; V gene: TRBV7-3; CDR3 protein: CASTTHLLSGELFF
J gene: TRBJ1-1; V gene: TRBV11-3; CDR3 protein: CASSLVGQGDRRGVEAFF
J gene: TRBJ1-4; V gene: TRBV14; CDR3 protein: CASSQIPDQLFF
J gene: TRBJ2-3; V gene: TRBV4-2; CDR3 protein: CASSQSSDTQYF
J gene: TRBJ1-1; V gene: TRBV6-1; CDR3 protein: CASSESGRNTEAFF
J gene: TRBJ1-2; V gene: TRBV10-1; CDR3 protein: CASIDPYGYTF
J gene: TRBJ1-1; V gene: TRBV24-1; CDR3 protein: CATSWGPNTEAFF
J gene: TRBJ2-1; V gene: TRBV19; CDR3 protein: CASSKLAGGNEQFF
J gene: TRBJ1-2; V gene: TRBV12-3/TRBV12-4; CDR3 protein: CASSLQGYGYTF
J gene: TRBJ1-1; V gene: TRBV19; CDR3 protein: CASSSASTGFTEAFF
J gene: TRBJ2-6; V gene: TRBV12-5; CDR3 protein: CASGLVPGSGANVLTF
J gene: TRBJ1-3; V gene: TRBV6-5; CDR3 protein: CASRATRGTIYF
J gene: TRBJ1-5; V gene: TRBV6-2/TRBV6-3; CDR3 protein: CASSFRGASQHF
J gene: TRBJ2-7; V gene: TRBV28; CDR3 protein: CASSFTGGVRQYF
J gene: TRBJ2-1; V gene: TRBV2; CDR3 protein: CASLEGAYNEQFF
J gene: TRBJ2-5; V gene: TRBV27; CDR3 protein: CASSLKGGETQYF
J gene: TRBJ1-3; V gene: TRBV7-2; CDR3 protein: CASSLDHSGNTIYF
J gene: TRBJ2-3; V gene: TRBV29-1; CDR3 protein: CSVEDGRARGTQYF